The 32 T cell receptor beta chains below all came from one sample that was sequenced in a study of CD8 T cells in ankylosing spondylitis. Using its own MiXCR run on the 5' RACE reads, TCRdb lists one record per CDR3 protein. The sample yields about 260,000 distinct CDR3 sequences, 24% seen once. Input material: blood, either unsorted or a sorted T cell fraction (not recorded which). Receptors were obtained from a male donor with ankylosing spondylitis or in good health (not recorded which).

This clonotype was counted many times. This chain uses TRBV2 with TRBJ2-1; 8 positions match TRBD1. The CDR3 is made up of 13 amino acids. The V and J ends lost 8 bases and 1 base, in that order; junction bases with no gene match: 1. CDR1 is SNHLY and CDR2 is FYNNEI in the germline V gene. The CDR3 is CASRTGSYNEQFF. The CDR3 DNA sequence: TGTGCCAGCCGGACAGGGTCCTACAATGAGCAGTTCTTC.

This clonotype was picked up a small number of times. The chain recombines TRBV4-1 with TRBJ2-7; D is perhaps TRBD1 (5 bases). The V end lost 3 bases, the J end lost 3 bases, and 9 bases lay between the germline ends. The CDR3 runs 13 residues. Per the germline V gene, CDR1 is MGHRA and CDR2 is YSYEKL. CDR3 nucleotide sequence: TGCGCCAGCAGCCACCACGACAGCTACGAGCAGTACTTC. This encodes CASSHHDSYEQYF.

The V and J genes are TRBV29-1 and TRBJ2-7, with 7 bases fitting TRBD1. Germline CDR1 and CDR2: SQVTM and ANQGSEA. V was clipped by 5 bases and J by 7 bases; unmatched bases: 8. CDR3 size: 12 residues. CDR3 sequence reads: CSVKTGSGEQYF. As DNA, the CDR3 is TGCAGCGTTAAGACAGGGTCGGGGGAGCAGTACTTC.

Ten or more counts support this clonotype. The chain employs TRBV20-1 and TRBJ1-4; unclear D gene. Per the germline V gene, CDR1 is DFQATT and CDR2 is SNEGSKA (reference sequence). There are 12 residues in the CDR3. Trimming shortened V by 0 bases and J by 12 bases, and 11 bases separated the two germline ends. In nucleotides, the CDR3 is TGCAGTGCTAGAGATGACACCACCGAACTGTTTTTT. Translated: CSARDDTTELFF.

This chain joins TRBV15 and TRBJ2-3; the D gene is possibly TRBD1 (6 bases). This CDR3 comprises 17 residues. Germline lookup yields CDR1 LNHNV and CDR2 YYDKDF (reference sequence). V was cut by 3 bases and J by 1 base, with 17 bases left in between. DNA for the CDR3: TGTGCCACCAGCAGCCTCCAGGGGAATTTGGGCACAGATACGCAGTATTTT. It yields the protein CATSSLQGNLGTDTQYF.

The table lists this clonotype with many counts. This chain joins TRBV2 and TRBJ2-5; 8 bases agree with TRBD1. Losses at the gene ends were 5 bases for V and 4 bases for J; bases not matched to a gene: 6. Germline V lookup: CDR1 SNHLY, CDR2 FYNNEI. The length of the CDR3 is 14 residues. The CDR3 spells CASSRQGQGETQYF. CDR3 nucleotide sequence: TGTGCCAGCAGTCGACAGGGGCAGGGAGAGACCCAGTACTTC.

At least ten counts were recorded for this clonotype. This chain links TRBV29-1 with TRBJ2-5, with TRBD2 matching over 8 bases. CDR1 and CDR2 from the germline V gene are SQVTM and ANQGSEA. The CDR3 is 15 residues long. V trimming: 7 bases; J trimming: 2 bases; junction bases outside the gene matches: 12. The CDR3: CSAPRAGGRQETQYF. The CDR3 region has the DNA TGCAGCGCCCCGAGGGCGGGGGGACGGCAAGAGACCCAGTACTTC.

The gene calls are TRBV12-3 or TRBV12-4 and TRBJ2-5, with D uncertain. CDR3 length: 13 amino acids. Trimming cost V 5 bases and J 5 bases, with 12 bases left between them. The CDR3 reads CASSHVPRETQYF. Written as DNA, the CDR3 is TGTGCCAGCAGTCACGTCCCAAGGGAGACCCAGTACTTC.

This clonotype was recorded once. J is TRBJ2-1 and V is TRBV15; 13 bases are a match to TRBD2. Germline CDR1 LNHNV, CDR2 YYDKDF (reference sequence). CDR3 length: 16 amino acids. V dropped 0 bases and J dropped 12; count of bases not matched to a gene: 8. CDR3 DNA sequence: TGTGCCACCAGCAGAGACCCACTAGCGGGGGGGCCGGGGCAGTTCTTC. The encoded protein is CATSRDPLAGGPGQFF.

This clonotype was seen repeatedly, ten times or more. The CDR3 is CSVEGGTYNEQFF. CDR3 nucleotide sequence: TGCAGCGTTGAAGGGGGCACATACAATGAGCAGTTCTTC. J is TRBJ2-1 and V is TRBV29-1; TRBD1 is a possible D gene (5 bases). Germline CDR1 reads SQVTM; CDR2 reads ANQGSEA. This CDR3 has 13 amino acids. With 1 base removed from V and 4 bases from J, the gap between germline ends came to 8 bases.

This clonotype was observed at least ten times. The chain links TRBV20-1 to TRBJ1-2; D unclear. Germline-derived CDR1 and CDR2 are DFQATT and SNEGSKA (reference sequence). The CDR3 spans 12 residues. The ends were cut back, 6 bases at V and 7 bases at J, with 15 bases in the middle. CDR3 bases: TGCAGTGCCCTCATGGTGGCCAGTGGCTACACCTTC. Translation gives CSALMVASGYTF.

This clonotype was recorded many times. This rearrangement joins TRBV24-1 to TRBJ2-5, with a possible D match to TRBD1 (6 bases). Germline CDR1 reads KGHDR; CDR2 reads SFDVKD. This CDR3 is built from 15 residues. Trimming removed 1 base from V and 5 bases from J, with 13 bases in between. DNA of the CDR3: TGTGCCACCAGTGATTTCCAGGGGTCAGGGGAGACCCAGTACTTC. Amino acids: CATSDFQGSGETQYF.

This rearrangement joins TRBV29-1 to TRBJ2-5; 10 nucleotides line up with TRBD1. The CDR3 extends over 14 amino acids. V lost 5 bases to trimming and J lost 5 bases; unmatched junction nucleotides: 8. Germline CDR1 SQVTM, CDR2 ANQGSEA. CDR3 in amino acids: CSVLDRGRVETQYF. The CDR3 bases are TGCAGCGTTTTAGACAGGGGGCGGGTGGAGACCCAGTACTTC.

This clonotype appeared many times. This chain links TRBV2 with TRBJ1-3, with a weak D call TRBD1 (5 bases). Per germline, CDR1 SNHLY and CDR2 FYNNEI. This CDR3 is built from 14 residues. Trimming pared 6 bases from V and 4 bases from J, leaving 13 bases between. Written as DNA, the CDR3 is TGTGCCAGCAGGGGAGGGACGAACGGAAACACCATATATTTT. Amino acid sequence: CASRGGTNGNTIYF.

CDR3 sequence: CASSFGGGLTDTQYF. The CDR3 coding sequence is TGTGCCAGCAGCTTCGGTGGGGGGCTCACAGATACGCAGTATTTT. The chain links TRBV11-2 to TRBJ2-3; either TRBD1 or TRBD2 may fit D (6 bases each). With 3 bases removed from V and 2 bases from J, the gap between germline ends came to 12 bases. Per germline, CDR1 SGHAT and CDR2 FQNNGV. The CDR3 is made up of 15 amino acids.

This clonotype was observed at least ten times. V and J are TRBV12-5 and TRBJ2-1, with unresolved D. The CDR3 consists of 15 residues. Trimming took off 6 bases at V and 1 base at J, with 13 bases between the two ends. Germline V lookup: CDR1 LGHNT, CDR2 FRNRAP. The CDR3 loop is CASGESTGSYNEQFF. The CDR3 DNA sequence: TGTGCTAGTGGGGAGTCGACCGGATCCTACAATGAGCAGTTCTTC.

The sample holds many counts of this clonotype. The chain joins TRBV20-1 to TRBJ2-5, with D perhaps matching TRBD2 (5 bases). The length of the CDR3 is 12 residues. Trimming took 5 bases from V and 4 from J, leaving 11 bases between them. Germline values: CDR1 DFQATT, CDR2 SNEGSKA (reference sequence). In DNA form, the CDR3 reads TGCAGTGCTCCTACTAGGACAGAGACCCAGTACTTC. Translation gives CSAPTRTETQYF.

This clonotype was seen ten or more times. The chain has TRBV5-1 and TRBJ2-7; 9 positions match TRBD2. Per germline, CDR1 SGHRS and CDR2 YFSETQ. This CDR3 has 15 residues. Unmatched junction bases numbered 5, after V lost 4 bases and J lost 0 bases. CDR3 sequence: CASSPRGGLSYEQYF. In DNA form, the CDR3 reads TGCGCCAGCAGCCCGCGGGGGGGACTCTCCTACGAGCAGTACTTC.

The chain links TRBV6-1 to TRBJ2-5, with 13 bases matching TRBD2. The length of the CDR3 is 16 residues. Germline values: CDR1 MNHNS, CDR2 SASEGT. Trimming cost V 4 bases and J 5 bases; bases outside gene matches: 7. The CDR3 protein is CASSALTSGGAETQYF. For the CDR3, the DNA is TGTGCCAGCAGTGCACTAACTAGCGGGGGGGCTGAGACCCAGTACTTC.

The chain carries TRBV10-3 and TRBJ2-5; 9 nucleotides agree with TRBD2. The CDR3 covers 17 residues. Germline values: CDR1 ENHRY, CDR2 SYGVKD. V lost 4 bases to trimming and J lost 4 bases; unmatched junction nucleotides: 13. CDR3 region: CAISGSRGAGGRETQYF. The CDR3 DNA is TGTGCCATCAGTGGGTCCCGTGGAGCGGGGGGTCGAGAGACCCAGTACTTC.

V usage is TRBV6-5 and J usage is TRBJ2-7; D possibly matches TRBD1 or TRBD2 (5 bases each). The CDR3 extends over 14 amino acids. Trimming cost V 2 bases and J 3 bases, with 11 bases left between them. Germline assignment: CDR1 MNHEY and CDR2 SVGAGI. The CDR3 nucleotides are TGTGCCAGCAGTTACAGGGACGCGGGCTACGAGCAGTACTTC. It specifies CASSYRDAGYEQYF.

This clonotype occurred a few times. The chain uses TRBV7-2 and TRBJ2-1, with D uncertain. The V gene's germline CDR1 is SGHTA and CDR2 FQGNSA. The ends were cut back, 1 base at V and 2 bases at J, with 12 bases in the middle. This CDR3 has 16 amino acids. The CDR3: CASSLVGVPTYNEQFF. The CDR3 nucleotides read TGTGCCAGCAGCTTAGTAGGAGTACCGACCTACAATGAGCAGTTCTTC.

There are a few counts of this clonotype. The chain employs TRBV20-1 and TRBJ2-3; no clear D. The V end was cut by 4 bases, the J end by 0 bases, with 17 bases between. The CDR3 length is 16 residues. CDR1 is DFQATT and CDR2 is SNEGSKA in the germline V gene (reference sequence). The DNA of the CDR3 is TGCAGTGCTACATACGACGTAGGGTTGAGCACAGATACGCAGTATTTT. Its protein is CSATYDVGLSTDTQYF.

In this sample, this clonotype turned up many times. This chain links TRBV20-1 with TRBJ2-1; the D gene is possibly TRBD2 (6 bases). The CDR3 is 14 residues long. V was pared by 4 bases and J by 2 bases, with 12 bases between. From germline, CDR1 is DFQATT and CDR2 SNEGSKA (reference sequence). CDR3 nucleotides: TGCAGTGCTACGGGACTGTCGGCCTACAATGAGCAGTTCTTC. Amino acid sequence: CSATGLSAYNEQFF.

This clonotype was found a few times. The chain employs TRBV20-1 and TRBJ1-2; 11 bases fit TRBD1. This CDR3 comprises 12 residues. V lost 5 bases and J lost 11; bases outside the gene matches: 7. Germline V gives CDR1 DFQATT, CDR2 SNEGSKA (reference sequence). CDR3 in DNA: TGCAGTGCTTCCAGGACAGGGGGCGGTTACACCTTC. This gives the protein CSASRTGGGYTF.

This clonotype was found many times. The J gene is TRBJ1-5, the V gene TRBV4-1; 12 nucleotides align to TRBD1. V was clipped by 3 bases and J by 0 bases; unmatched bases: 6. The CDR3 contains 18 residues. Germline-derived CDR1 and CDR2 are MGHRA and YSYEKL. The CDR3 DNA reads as TGCGCCAGCAGCCAGGGACAGGGGGCAGGGTATAGCAATCAGCCCCAGCATTTT. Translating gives CASSQGQGAGYSNQPQHF.

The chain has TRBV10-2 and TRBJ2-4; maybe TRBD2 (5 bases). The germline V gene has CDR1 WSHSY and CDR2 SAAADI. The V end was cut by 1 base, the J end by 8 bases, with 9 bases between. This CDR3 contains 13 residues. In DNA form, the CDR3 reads TGCGCCAGCAGTGAGTGGAGGTCGGACATTCAGTACTTC. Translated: CASSEWRSDIQYF.

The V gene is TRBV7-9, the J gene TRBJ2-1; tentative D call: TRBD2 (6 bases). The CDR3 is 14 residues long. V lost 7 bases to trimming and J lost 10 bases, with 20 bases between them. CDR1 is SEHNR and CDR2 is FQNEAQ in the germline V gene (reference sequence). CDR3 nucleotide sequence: TGTGCCAGCATCCGCGCGGGGTTGGCGTACGAGCAGTTCTTC. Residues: CASIRAGLAYEQFF.

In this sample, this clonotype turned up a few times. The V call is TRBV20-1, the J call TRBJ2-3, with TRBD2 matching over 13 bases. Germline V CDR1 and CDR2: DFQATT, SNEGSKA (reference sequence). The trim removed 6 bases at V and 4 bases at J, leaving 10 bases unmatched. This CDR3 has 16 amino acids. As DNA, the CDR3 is TGCAGTGCCCCATCCGGGACTAGCGGGGTAGCAGATACGCAGTATTTT. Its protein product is CSAPSGTSGVADTQYF.

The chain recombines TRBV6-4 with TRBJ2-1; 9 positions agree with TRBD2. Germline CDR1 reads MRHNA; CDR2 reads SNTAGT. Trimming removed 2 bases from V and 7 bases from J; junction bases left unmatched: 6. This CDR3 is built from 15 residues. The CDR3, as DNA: TGTGCCAGCAGTGACAGGCTAGCGGGGCGGAATGAGCAGTTCTTC. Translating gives CASSDRLAGRNEQFF.

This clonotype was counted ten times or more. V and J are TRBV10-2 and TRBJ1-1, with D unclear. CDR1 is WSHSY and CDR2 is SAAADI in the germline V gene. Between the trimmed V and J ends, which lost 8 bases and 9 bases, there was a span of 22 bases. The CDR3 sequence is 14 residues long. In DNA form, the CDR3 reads TGCGCCAGCGGGTTGGTTGGGGTTCTCGGGCAAGCTTTCTTT. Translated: CASGLVGVLGQAFF.

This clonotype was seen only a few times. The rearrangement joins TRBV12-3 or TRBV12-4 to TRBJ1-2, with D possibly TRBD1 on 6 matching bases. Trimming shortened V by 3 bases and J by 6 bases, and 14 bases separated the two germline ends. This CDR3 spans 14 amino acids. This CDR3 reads CASSFDFRGDGYTF. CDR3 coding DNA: TGTGCCAGCAGTTTCGATTTCAGGGGAGATGGCTACACCTTC.